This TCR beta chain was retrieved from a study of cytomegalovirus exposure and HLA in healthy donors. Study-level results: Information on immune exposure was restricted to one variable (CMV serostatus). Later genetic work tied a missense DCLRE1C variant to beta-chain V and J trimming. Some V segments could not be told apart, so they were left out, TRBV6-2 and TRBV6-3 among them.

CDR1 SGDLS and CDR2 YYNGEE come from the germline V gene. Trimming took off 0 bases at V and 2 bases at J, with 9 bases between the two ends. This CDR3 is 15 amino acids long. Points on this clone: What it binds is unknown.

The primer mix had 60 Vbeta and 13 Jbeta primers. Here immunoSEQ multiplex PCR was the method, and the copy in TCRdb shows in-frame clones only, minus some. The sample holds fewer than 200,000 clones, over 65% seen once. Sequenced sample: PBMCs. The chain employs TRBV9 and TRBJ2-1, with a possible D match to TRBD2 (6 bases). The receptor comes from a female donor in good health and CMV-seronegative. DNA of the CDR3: TGTGCCAGCAGCGTAGACGGCGGGACCTACAATGAGCAGTTCTTC. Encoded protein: CASSVDGGTYNEQFF.